The 31 T cell receptor beta chains listed next were all sequenced from one sample in a study of vaccination and CD4 T cells after COVID-19. The treatment is: 10-day PBMC culture with coronavirus spike peptide pools or control peptides (ViraFEST assay). These receptors have no known antigen. Cultured CD4+ T cell DNA underwent sequencing with the Oncomine TCR Beta short-read assay. TCRdb passed the PCR reads through MiXCR, listing each CDR3 protein once. This sample has 15,000 to 20,000 distinct CDR3 sequences, with 40% to 55% found just once. This material consisted of CD4+ T cells from blood, cultured in vitro, taken before SARS-CoV-2 vaccination. The receptor set was obtained from a human donor who received a COVID-19 vaccine.

This clonotype showed up just once. The V and J genes are TRBV6-1 and TRBJ1-2; 7 bases fit TRBD1. J was trimmed by 7 bases and V by 10 bases; bases with no gene match: 9. This CDR3 is built from 12 residues. Germline CDR1 MNHNS, CDR2 SASEGT. The CDR3 loop is CATTTGDRGYTF. The CDR3 DNA follows: TGTGCCACTACTACAGGGGATCGTGGCTACACCTTC.

The chain links TRBV6-4 to TRBJ2-2; D not certain. Germline V gene sequence: CDR1 MRHNA, CDR2 SNTAGT. V lost 2 bases and J lost 3, with 7 bases in between. This CDR3 has 14 amino acids. CDR3 coding DNA: TGTGCCAGCAGTGACCATACGGACACCGGGGAGCTGTTTTTT. Its translation is CASSDHTDTGELFF.

The chain is built from TRBV19 and TRBJ2-1; D remains ambiguous. CDR1 and CDR2 from the germline V gene are LNHDA and SQIVND (reference sequence). Trimming removed 4 bases from V and 9 bases from J, with 13 bases in between. The CDR3 sequence is 13 residues long. The DNA of the CDR3 is TGTGCCAGTAGTACCCCAGTCAACAGTGAGCAGTTCTTC. It translates to CASSTPVNSEQFF.

The chain is built from TRBV15 and TRBJ2-2; no clear D. The CDR3 covers 14 residues. Trimming left V 6 bases short and J 0 bases short, with 8 bases between. CDR1 and CDR2 (germline): LNHNV, YYDKDF (reference sequence). This CDR3 is CATRREPNTGELFF. The CDR3 DNA reads as TGTGCCACCAGGCGTGAACCGAACACCGGGGAGCTGTTTTTT.

The rearrangement joins TRBV12-5 to TRBJ2-3; TRBD1 matches at 7 bases. V lost 2 bases, J lost 2 bases, and 4 bases stayed unmatched. Germline CDR1 reads LGHNT; CDR2 reads FRNRAP. The CDR3 is made up of 15 amino acids. As DNA, the CDR3 is TGTGCTAGTGGTTTGCCCCAGGGGGTCACAGATACGCAGTATTTT. As protein: CASGLPQGVTDTQYF.

This clonotype was seen a handful of times. The chain links TRBV7-8 to TRBJ1-5; 7 positions agree with TRBD1. V dropped 1 base and J dropped 3; count of bases not matched to a gene: 3. CDR1 and CDR2 from the germline V gene are SGHVS and FQNEAQ. CDR3 length: 15 residues. This CDR3 reads CASSLGTGYNQPQHF. Here the CDR3 DNA reads TGTGCCAGCAGCTTAGGGACAGGTTACAATCAGCCCCAGCATTTT.

This clonotype was seen a handful of times. The genes are TRBV20-1 and TRBJ2-2; TRBD2 aligns across 13 bases. Trimming at V came to 0 bases and at J to 6 bases, leaving 4 bases not matched to a gene. CDR3 length: 16 amino acids. Per the germline V gene, CDR1 is DFQATT and CDR2 is SNEGSKA (reference sequence). The CDR3 spells CSARDQLAGGPGELFF. In nucleotides, the CDR3 is TGCAGTGCTAGAGATCAACTAGCGGGGGGGCCCGGGGAGCTGTTTTTT.

This clonotype has just one count. V and J are TRBV20-1 and TRBJ1-1, with 7 bases fitting TRBD1. J gave up 1 base and V 3 bases, and 8 bases lay outside the gene matches. Germline CDR1 is DFQATT and CDR2 is SNEGSKA (reference sequence). The CDR3 spans 15 residues. The CDR3, as DNA: TGCAGTGCTAGGTTACCGGAGGGGGCGAACACTGAAGCTTTCTTT. This translates into CSARLPEGANTEAFF.

The chain couples TRBV25-1 to TRBJ2-5; 8 bases match TRBD2. Trimming at V came to 2 bases and at J to 5 bases, leaving 7 bases not matched to a gene. The CDR3 length is 15 residues. Germline assignment: CDR1 MGHDK and CDR2 SYGVNS. The CDR3 bases are TGTGCCAGCAGTGAACGGCTGGGCGGGGGGGAGACCCAGTACTTC. Amino acid sequence: CASSERLGGGETQYF.

The chain employs TRBV20-1 and TRBJ2-1; 11 bases align to TRBD2. The ends lost 2 bases at V and 10 bases at J; junction bases unmatched: 4. In germline, CDR1 is DFQATT, CDR2 SNEGSKA (reference sequence). The CDR3 totals 13 residues. In DNA, the CDR3 is TGCAGTGCTAGATGGGTAGCGGGGGGGGAGCAGTTCTTC. This gives the protein CSARWVAGGEQFF.

This chain joins TRBV19 and TRBJ1-4, with unresolved D. The CDR3 has 12 amino acids. Germline CDR1 LNHDA, CDR2 SQIVND (reference sequence). V shed 9 bases and J shed 10 bases, with 15 bases lying between them. This CDR3 is CASGVTPGKLFF. The DNA of the CDR3 is TGTGCCAGCGGGGTTACCCCGGGAAAACTGTTTTTT.

This chain links TRBV12-3 or TRBV12-4 with TRBJ2-5; a possible D gene is TRBD2 (7 bases). The CDR3 has 16 residues. V was cut by 3 bases and J by 2 bases, with 16 bases left in between. The CDR3 spells CASSFGAGGPQETQYF. The CDR3 DNA reads TGTGCCAGCAGTTTTGGGGCCGGGGGGCCTCAAGAGACCCAGTACTTC.

This clonotype showed up just a few times. V and J are TRBV30 and TRBJ1-6; D is unclear. Germline lookup yields CDR1 GTSNPN and CDR2 SVGIG (reference sequence). Trimming left V 4 bases short and J 8 bases short, with 15 bases between. The CDR3 runs 14 residues. The CDR3 loop reads CAWTRQPEHSPLHF. The CDR3, as DNA: TGTGCCTGGACCCGACAACCAGAGCATTCACCCCTCCACTTT.

This chain uses TRBV10-1 with TRBJ1-2, with D tentatively TRBD1 (6 bases). The CDR3 has 13 residues. V was clipped by 3 bases and J by 4 bases, with 9 bases between them. Germline loops: CDR1 WNHNN, CDR2 SYGVQD (reference sequence). Written as DNA, the CDR3 is TGCGCCAGCAGTGAAACAGGGTCCTATGGCTACACCTTC. Protein product: CASSETGSYGYTF.

The chain joins TRBV9 to TRBJ2-5; D is ambiguous. Trimming removed 0 bases from V and 2 bases from J, with 11 bases in between. The germline CDR1 and CDR2 sequences are SGDLS and YYNGEE. The CDR3 contains 15 residues. CDR3 coding DNA: TGTGCCAGCAGCGTAGCGGCGTTCCGGCAAGAGACCCAGTACTTC. Protein sequence: CASSVAAFRQETQYF.

The chain has TRBV12-3 or TRBV12-4 and TRBJ2-1; 8 bases line up with TRBD1. The V and J ends lost 4 bases and 6 bases, in that order; junction bases with no gene match: 8. This CDR3 has 15 residues. The CDR3, as DNA: TGTGCCAGCAGTTCACGGACAGGGAGGAGCAATGAGCAGTTCTTC. Translated: CASSSRTGRSNEQFF.

This clonotype appeared once. This rearrangement joins TRBV30 to TRBJ1-1; TRBD1 agrees at 8 bases. Trimming took 7 bases from V and 1 from J; bases not matched to a gene: 14. Germline V gene sequence: CDR1 GTSNPN, CDR2 SVGIG (reference sequence). The CDR3 totals 16 residues. CDR3 protein: CASQDRGLTQNTEAFF. The CDR3 DNA reads TGTGCCTCCCAAGACAGGGGCCTAACGCAGAACACTGAAGCTTTCTTT. The whole variable domain, filled in from reference TRBV30 and TRBJ1-1, reads SQTIHQWPATLVQPVGSPLSLECTVEGTSNPNLYWYRQAAGRGLQLLFYSVGIGQISSEVPQNLSASRPQDRQFILSSKKLLLSDSGFYLCASQDRGLTQNTEAFFGQGTRLTVV.

The chain has TRBV24-1 and TRBJ1-2, with TRBD1 as a possible D gene (5 bases). The CDR3 extends over 12 amino acids. The V gene's germline CDR1 is KGHDR and CDR2 SFDVKD. With 2 bases removed from V and 8 bases from J, the gap between germline ends came to 8 bases. CDR3 sequence: CATSDYGGGYTF. The CDR3 bases are TGTGCCACCAGTGATTACGGGGGGGGCTACACCTTC.

The chain has TRBV7-8 and TRBJ2-5, with no clear D. The CDR3 runs 13 residues. The germline gives CDR1 SGHVS, CDR2 FQNEAQ. Trimming took off 5 bases at V and 3 bases at J, with 10 bases between the two ends. CDR3 coding DNA: TGTGCCAGCAGCACGACCTTTAAAGAGACCCAGTACTTC. It encodes CASSTTFKETQYF.

The J gene is TRBJ2-1, the V gene TRBV19; possible D gene TRBD2, 6 bases. The V end lost 7 bases, the J end lost 0 bases, and 19 bases lay between the germline ends. CDR3 length: 17 amino acids. In germline, CDR1 is LNHDA, CDR2 SQIVND (reference sequence). This CDR3 is CASNIPSGGSSYNEQFF. For the CDR3, the DNA is TGTGCCAGTAACATCCCTAGTGGAGGGAGCTCCTACAATGAGCAGTTCTTC. The whole variable domain, filled in from reference TRBV19 and TRBJ2-1, reads DGGITQSPKYLFRKEGQNVTLSCEQNLNHDAMYWYRQDPGQGLRLIYYSQIVNDFQKGDIAEGYSVSREKKESFPLTVTSAQKNPTAFYLCASNIPSGGSSYNEQFFGPGTRLTVL.

This clonotype was observed a handful of times. The V gene is TRBV30, the J gene TRBJ1-1; D gene unclear. Germline CDR1 and CDR2: GTSNPN and SVGIG (reference sequence). This CDR3 is built from 15 residues. V lost 4 bases and J 4 bases, leaving 19 bases between the germline ends. The CDR3 loop is CAWTAGVNFATEAFF. DNA of the CDR3: TGTGCCTGGACGGCCGGAGTTAATTTTGCCACTGAAGCTTTCTTT.

The chain recombines TRBV10-3 with TRBJ2-7; 7 bases match TRBD1. The trim removed 6 bases at V and 1 base at J, leaving 3 bases unmatched. This CDR3 spans 13 amino acids. Germline values: CDR1 ENHRY, CDR2 SYGVKD. CDR3: CAISVDRSYEQYF. As DNA, the CDR3 is TGTGCCATCAGCGTGGACAGGTCCTACGAGCAGTACTTC.

The rearrangement links TRBV20-1 to TRBJ1-3; 7 nucleotides agree with TRBD1. Germline CDR1 reads DFQATT; CDR2 reads SNEGSKA (reference sequence). The CDR3 runs 15 residues. J was trimmed by 0 bases and V by 3 bases; bases with no gene match: 5. CDR3 DNA: TGCAGTGCTAGGAACCGGGACAGCTCTGGAAACACCATATATTTT. Its protein product is CSARNRDSSGNTIYF.

The CDR3 DNA reads as TGTGCCAGCAGTGAAGGGTACAGCTATAATTCACCCCTCCACTTT. Translated: CASSEGYSYNSPLHF. The rearrangement links TRBV6-1 to TRBJ1-6; D gene uncertain. With 1 base removed from V and 3 bases from J, the gap between germline ends came to 7 bases. The CDR3 is 15 residues long. Germline V gene sequence: CDR1 MNHNS, CDR2 SASEGT.

There are a few counts of this clonotype. The rearrangement uses TRBV30 and TRBJ2-7, with a tentative D call TRBD1 (6 bases). V gave up 5 bases and J gave up 0 bases, with 14 bases separating them. Germline lookup yields CDR1 GTSNPN and CDR2 SVGIG (reference sequence). This CDR3 has 14 residues. The CDR3 nucleotides read TGTGCCTGGGGGGGCAGCGAGAGCTCCTACGAGCAGTACTTC. This codes for CAWGGSESSYEQYF.

This clonotype was counted a few times. The chain links TRBV24-1 to TRBJ2-2, with 8 bases fitting TRBD1. CDR1 is KGHDR, CDR2 SFDVKD, per germline. J gave up 2 bases and V 4 bases, and 5 bases lay outside the gene matches. This CDR3 has 16 residues. The CDR3 nucleotides are TGTGCCACCAGTGACTTGGACAGGGTAAACACCGGGGAGCTGTTTTTT. This codes for CATSDLDRVNTGELFF.

This clonotype showed up just a few times. CDR3 in amino acids: CASSLAGGETQYF. In DNA form, the CDR3 reads TGTGCCAGCAGCTTGGCCGGGGGGGAGACCCAGTACTTC. The chain links TRBV5-6 to TRBJ2-5, with 7 nucleotides matching TRBD2. The V segment lost 0 bases and the J segment 5 bases; nucleotides outside the gene matches: 1. CDR1 and CDR2 from the germline V gene are SGHDT and YYEEEE. CDR3 length: 13 residues.

In its sample, this clonotype is medium-sized. The chain couples TRBV2 to TRBJ2-2; no clear D. The germline CDR1 and CDR2 sequences are SNHLY and FYNNEI. The CDR3 sequence is 15 residues long. V was trimmed by 0 bases and J by 2 bases, leaving 7 bases between them. As DNA, the CDR3 is TGTGCCAGCAGTGAAGCGGCTTTAAACACCGGGGAGCTGTTTTTT. Encoded protein: CASSEAALNTGELFF.

V is TRBV23-1 and J is TRBJ2-2; no reliable D call. TRBV23-1 belongs to the ORF category, with a function that is uncertain. The CDR3 has 19 amino acids. Trimming shortened V by 1 base and J by 3 bases, and 21 bases separated the two germline ends. CDR3 in amino acids: CASSQYHPTSLKDTGELFF. CDR3 DNA: TGCGCCAGCAGTCAATACCACCCGACCTCACTGAAGGACACCGGGGAGCTGTTTTTT.

This chain joins TRBV27 and TRBJ2-1; 7 positions match TRBD1. The CDR3 is 16 amino acids. Trimming took 1 base from V and 0 from J; bases not matched to a gene: 3. Per germline, CDR1 MNHEY and CDR2 SMNVEV (reference sequence). The CDR3 DNA sequence: TGTGCCAGCAGTTTATTGGCAGGGGGCTCCTACAATGAGCAGTTCTTC. Protein: CASSLLAGGSYNEQFF.

The chain couples TRBV6-1 to TRBJ2-5, with D perhaps TRBD2 (7 bases). The V and J ends lost 6 bases and 5 bases respectively, with 13 bases between them. This CDR3 comprises 13 residues. Germline CDR1 reads MNHNS; CDR2 reads SASEGT. As DNA, the CDR3 is TGTGCCAGCAGAGGGGGGGGGGAGGAGACCCAGTACTTC. This gives the protein CASRGGGEETQYF.